Below are 3 T cell receptor beta chains sequenced from a single sample in a study of blood T cell repertoires in COVID-19. Data came from immunoSEQ multiplex PCR; TCRdb stores just in-frame clones and leaves some out. This sample has some 85,000 clones, with nearly 80% found just once. Sequencing was done on a sample of peripheral blood. These receptor sequences come from a man aged 65 to 79 with COVID-19, enrolled during active disease.

The chain links TRBV29-1 to TRBJ1-2; D is unclear. The CDR3 has 11 residues. V was clipped by 6 bases and J by 1 base, with 6 bases between them. CDR1 SQVTM and CDR2 ANQGSEA come from the germline V gene. The CDR3 DNA reads as TGCAGCGTCACAGTTAACTATGGCTACACCTTC. Protein: CSVTVNYGYTF.

The V call is TRBV7-2, the J call TRBJ2-7; D is perhaps TRBD2 (6 bases). V was trimmed by 8 bases and J by 4 bases, leaving 15 bases between them. CDR3 size: 13 residues. Looked up from germline, CDR1 is SGHTA and CDR2 is FQGNSA. The CDR3 is CASSGGIGYEQYF. As DNA, the CDR3 is TGTGCCAGCTCCGGAGGGATCGGGTACGAGCAGTACTTC.

This sequence joins TRBV9 and TRBJ2-4; TRBD2 matches 12 bases. V shed 4 bases, J shed 8 bases, and the junction held 10 bases outside the gene matches. Germline loops: CDR1 SGDLS, CDR2 YYNGEE. This CDR3 contains 16 residues. CDR3 region: CASSQTSGSGVDIQYF. CDR3 sequence (DNA): TGTGCCAGCAGCCAGACTAGCGGGAGTGGTGTGGACATTCAGTACTTC.